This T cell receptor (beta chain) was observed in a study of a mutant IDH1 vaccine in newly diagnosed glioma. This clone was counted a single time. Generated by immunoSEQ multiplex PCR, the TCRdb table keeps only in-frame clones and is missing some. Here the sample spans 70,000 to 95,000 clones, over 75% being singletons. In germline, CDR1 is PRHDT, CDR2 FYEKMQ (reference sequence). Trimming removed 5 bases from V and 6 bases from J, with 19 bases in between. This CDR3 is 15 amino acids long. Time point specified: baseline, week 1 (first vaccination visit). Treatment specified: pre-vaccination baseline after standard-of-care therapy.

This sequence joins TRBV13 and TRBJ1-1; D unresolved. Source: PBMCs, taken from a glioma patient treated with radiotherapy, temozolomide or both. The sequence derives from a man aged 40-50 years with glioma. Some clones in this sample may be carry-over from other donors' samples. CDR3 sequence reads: CASSNSGGKGAEAFF. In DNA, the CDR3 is TGTGCCAGCAGCAACTCTGGAGGCAAGGGCGCTGAAGCTTTCTTT.